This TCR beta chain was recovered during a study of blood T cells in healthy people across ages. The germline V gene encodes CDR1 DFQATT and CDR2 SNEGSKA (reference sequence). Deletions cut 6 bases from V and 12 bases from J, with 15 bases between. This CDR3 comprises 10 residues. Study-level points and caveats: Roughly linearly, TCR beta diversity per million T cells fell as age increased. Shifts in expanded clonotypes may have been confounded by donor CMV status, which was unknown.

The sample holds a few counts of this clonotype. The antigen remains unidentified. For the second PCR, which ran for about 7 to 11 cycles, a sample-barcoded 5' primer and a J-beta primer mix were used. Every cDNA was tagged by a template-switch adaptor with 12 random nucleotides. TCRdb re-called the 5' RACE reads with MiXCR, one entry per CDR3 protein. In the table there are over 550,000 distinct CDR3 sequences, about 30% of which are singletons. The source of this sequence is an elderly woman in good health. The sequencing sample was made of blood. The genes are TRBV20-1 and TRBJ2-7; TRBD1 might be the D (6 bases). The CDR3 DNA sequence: TGCAGTGCCCCAGAAGGGGGACGGTACTTC. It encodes CSAPEGGRYF.